A selection of T cell receptor beta chains follows, all from one sample in a study of T cells in localized non-small cell lung cancer. Only in-frame clones appear in the TCRdb table, and some are missing; sequencing was by immunoSEQ multiplex PCR. The sample consists of about 1,900 clones, 20% to 25% of them appearing once. The material sequenced was normal lung tissue next to the tumor, taken before any cancer treatment. These receptors were obtained from a female donor aged 60 or older with stage I lung adenocarcinoma. CDR3s include the opening cysteine and the closing phenylalanine or tryptophan. A D gene is named only where the DNA matches it firmly. Size tells how often a clone was seen (once, few, many) or the class of an expanded clone, and some rows leave it out.

d_call | j_call | clone_size | v_call | cdr3_aa | cdr3_nt
NA | TRBJ2-7 | NA | TRBV19 | CASSIGQGDEQYF | TGTGCCAGTAGTATTGGGCAGGGAGACGAGCAGTACTTC
TRBD1 | TRBJ2-2 | NA | TRBV5-1 | CASSPLYRDSYTGELFF | TGCGCCAGCAGCCCGCTATACCGGGACAGCTACACCGGGGAGCTGTTTTTT
NA | TRBJ1-1 | few | TRBV28 | CASSLTPRRGTEAFF | TGTGCCAGCAGTTTAACCCCGCGGAGGGGCACTGAAGCTTTCTTT
NA | TRBJ1-1 | once | TRBV19 | CASSIEVGGREYWNTEAFF | TGTGCCAGTAGTATAGAGGTGGGGGGGCGAGAATATTGGAACACTGAAGCTTTCTTT
NA | TRBJ2-7 | NA | TRBV6-8 | CASSRGHEYEQYF | TGTGCCAGCAGTCGGGGACACGAGTACGAGCAGTACTTC
NA | TRBJ1-5 | few | TRBV19 | CASSFDRDQPQHF | TGTGCCAGTAGTTTCGACCGTGATCAGCCCCAGCATTTT
NA | TRBJ2-5 | once | TRBV12-5 | CASGLVLGGQETQYF | TGTGCTAGTGGTTTGGTACTAGGGGGTCAAGAGACCCAGTACTTC
NA | TRBJ1-5 | NA | TRBV6-8 | CASSYGPGQPQHF | TGTGCCAGCAGTTACGGGCCGGGGCAGCCCCAGCATTTT
NA | TRBJ2-3 | NA | TRBV19 | CASSGGAGRADTQYF | TGTGCCAGTAGTGGGGGGGCAGGGAGAGCAGATACGCAGTATTTT
TRBD1 | TRBJ1-2 | NA | TRBV5-1 | CASSLLGQNYGYTF | TGCGCCAGCAGCTTGTTGGGACAGAACTATGGCTACACCTTC
TRBD1 | TRBJ1-1 | NA | TRBV5-1 | CASSLDSGQAIGNTEAFF | TGCGCCAGCAGCTTGGACTCGGGACAGGCCATTGGGAACACTGAAGCTTTCTTT
TRBD1 | TRBJ1-2 | NA | TRBV28 | CASADRGYGYTF | TGTGCCAGCGCAGACAGGGGCTATGGCTACACCTTC
NA | TRBJ2-3 | once | TRBV19 | CASRALEGTDTQYF | TGTGCCAGTAGGGCACTAGAAGGCACAGATACGCAGTATTTT
TRBD2 | TRBJ2-3 | NA | TRBV5-1 | CASSSTSGDTDTQYF | TGCGCCAGCAGCTCGACTAGCGGAGACACAGATACGCAGTATTTT
TRBD2 | TRBJ2-1 | NA | TRBV19 | CASSIGSASGGFYNEQFF | TGTGCCAGTAGTATAGGCTCCGCTAGCGGGGGGTTCTACAATGAGCAGTTCTTC
NA | TRBJ2-1 | NA | TRBV28 | CASSFSVSSYNEQFF | TGTGCCAGCAGTTTTTCTGTGAGCTCCTACAATGAGCAGTTCTTC
NA | TRBJ2-7 | few | TRBV6-8 | CASTPRRTTTYEQYF | TGTGCCAGCACCCCCCGTCGGACAACCACCTACGAGCAGTACTTC
NA | TRBJ2-2 | NA | TRBV11-3 | CASSFVWRTGELFF | TGTGCCAGCAGCTTTGTTTGGCGTACCGGGGAGCTGTTTTTT
NA | TRBJ2-1 | medium-sized | TRBV6-8 | CASSTPPGEQFF | TGTGCCAGCAGCACCCCGCCCGGTGAGCAGTTCTTC
NA | TRBJ2-6 | few | TRBV4-1 | CASSQQAKNSGANVLTF | TGCGCCAGCAGCCAGCAGGCAAAGAACTCTGGGGCCAACGTCCTGACTTTC
NA | TRBJ2-3 | NA | TRBV6-8 | CASSGVWPDTQYF | TGTGCCAGCAGTGGGGTCTGGCCAGATACGCAGTATTTT
NA | TRBJ2-1 | once | TRBV28 | CASSLALALINEQFF | TGTGCCAGCAGTTTAGCACTAGCCCTTATCAATGAGCAGTTCTTC
NA | TRBJ1-4 | NA | TRBV5-1 | CASSLESGGLEKLFF | TGCGCCAGCAGCTTGGAATCCGGGGGCCTGGAAAAACTGTTTTTT
TRBD2 | TRBJ2-1 | few | TRBV15 | CATSREPGLAGIGYNEQFF | TGTGCCACCAGCAGAGAACCGGGACTAGCGGGAATCGGCTACAATGAGCAGTTCTTC
NA | TRBJ2-7 | NA | TRBV10-2 | CASSWVPGGTLSEQYF | TGCGCCAGCTCGTGGGTCCCAGGCGGGACCTTGAGCGAGCAGTACTTC
NA | TRBJ2-2 | large | TRBV11-3 | CASSFMGPGTAGELFF | TGTGCCAGCAGCTTTATGGGACCGGGAACGGCCGGGGAGCTGTTTTTT
NA | TRBJ2-6 | NA | TRBV4-1 | CASSQDLGSGANVLTF | TGCGCCAGCAGCCAAGATTTGGGGTCTGGGGCCAACGTCCTGACTTTC
NA | TRBJ2-5 | NA | TRBV18 | CASSPKGGGETQYF | TGTGCCAGCTCACCCAAGGGAGGGGGAGAGACCCAGTACTTC
TRBD2 | TRBJ2-5 | medium-sized | TRBV6-8 | CASSYPQAGAETQYF | TGTGCCAGCAGTTACCCCCAAGCGGGAGCTGAGACCCAGTACTTC
NA | TRBJ1-2 | NA | TRBV11-3 | CASSTGQPGEGYTF | TGTGCCAGCAGCACCGGGCAACCCGGGGAGGGCTACACCTTC
TRBD1 | TRBJ1-2 | NA | TRBV18 | CASSPGTGGRNGYTF | TGTGCCAGCTCACCCGGGACAGGGGGCCGGAACGGCTACACCTTC
NA | TRBJ1-2 | few | TRBV30 | CAWSVSGGAYGYTF | TGTGCCTGGAGTGTATCCGGGGGGGCCTATGGCTACACCTTC
TRBD1 | TRBJ2-7 | NA | TRBV18 | CASSSRDRGSYEQYF | TGTGCCAGCTCATCCCGGGACAGGGGTAGCTACGAGCAGTACTTC
NA | TRBJ2-5 | NA | TRBV6-8 | CASSRPGLPQETQYF | TGTGCCAGCAGTCGACCGGGACTCCCCCAAGAGACCCAGTACTTC
NA | TRBJ2-2 | few | TRBV6-8 | CASSSLYRAGELFF | TGTGCCAGCAGTTCCCTTTACAGGGCCGGGGAGCTGTTTTTT
NA | TRBJ1-2 | once | TRBV18 | CASSPPSRDYGYTF | TGTGCCAGCTCACCACCGAGCAGGGACTATGGCTACACCTTC
NA | TRBJ2-3 | few | TRBV6-8 | CASSYLLAPDTQYF | TGTGCCAGCAGTTACTTGCTAGCCCCAGATACGCAGTATTTT
TRBD1 | TRBJ1-1 | few | TRBV18 | CASSPGGTGGRNTEAFF | TGTGCCAGCTCACCCGGGGGGACAGGGGGCCGGAACACTGAAGCTTTCTTT
NA | TRBJ2-7 | NA | TRBV7-6 | CASSLVSDRFYEQYF | TGTGCCAGCAGCTTAGTTAGCGACAGGTTTTACGAGCAGTACTTC
TRBD1 | TRBJ1-5 | NA | TRBV28 | CASRSPGTGRDQPQHF | TGTGCCAGCAGGTCTCCCGGGACAGGGAGGGATCAGCCCCAGCATTTT
NA | TRBJ2-2 | few | TRBV9 | CASSFPPGELFF | TGTGCCAGCAGCTTCCCCCCCGGGGAGCTGTTTTTT
TRBD1 | TRBJ2-7 | medium-sized | TRBV11-3 | CASSRGTGASYEQYF | TGTGCCAGCAGCCGGGGGACAGGTGCCTCCTACGAGCAGTACTTC